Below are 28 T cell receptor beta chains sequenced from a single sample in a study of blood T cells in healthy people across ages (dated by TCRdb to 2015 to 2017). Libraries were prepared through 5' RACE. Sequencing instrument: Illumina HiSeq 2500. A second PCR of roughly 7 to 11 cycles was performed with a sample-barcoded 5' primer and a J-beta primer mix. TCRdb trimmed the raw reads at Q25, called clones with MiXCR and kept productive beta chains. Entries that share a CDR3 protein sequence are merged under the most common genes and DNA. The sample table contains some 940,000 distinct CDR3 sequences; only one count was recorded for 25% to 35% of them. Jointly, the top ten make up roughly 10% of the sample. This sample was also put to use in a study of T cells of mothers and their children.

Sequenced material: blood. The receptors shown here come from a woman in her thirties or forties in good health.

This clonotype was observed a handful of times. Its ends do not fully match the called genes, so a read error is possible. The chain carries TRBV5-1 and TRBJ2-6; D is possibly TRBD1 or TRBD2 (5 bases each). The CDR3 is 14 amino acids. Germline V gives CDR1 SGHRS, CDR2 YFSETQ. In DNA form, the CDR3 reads TGCGCCAGCAGCCCAATTGACGGGGCCAACGTCCGGACTTTC. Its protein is CASSPIDGANVRTF. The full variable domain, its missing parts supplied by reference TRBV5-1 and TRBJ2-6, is KAGVTQTPRYLIKTRGQQVTLSCSPISGHRSVSWYQQTPGQGLQFLFEYFSETQRNKGNFPGRFSGRQFSNSRSEMNVSTLELGDSALYLCASSPIDGANVRTFGAGSRLTVL.

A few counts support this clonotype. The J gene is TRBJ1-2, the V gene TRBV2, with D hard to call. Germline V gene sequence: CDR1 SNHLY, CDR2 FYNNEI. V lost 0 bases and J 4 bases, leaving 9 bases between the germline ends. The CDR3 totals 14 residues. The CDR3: CASSEASRAYGYTF. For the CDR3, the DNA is TGTGCCAGCAGTGAAGCCAGCCGGGCCTATGGCTACACCTTC.

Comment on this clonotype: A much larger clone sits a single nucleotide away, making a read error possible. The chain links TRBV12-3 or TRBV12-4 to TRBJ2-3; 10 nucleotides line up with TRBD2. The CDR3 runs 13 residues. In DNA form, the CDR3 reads TGTGCCAGCAGACTAGCGGGGACAGATGCGCAGTATTTT. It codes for CASRLAGTDAQYF.

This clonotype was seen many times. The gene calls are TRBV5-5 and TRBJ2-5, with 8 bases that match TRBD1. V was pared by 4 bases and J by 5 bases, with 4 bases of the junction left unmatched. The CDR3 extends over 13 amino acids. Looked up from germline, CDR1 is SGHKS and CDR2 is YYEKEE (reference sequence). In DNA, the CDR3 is TGTGCCAGCAGCACCAGGGGGCGGGAGACCCAGTACTTC. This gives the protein CASSTRGRETQYF.

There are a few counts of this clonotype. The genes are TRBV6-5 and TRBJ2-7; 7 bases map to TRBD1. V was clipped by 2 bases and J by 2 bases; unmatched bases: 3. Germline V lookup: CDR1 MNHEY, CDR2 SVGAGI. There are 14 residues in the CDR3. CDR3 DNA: TGTGCCAGCAGTTACACCGGGACAGCCTACGAGCAGTACTTC. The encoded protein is CASSYTGTAYEQYF.

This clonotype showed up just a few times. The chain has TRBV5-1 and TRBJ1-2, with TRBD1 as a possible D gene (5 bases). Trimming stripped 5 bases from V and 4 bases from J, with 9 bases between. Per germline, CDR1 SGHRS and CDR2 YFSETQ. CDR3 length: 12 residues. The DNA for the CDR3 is TGCGCCAGCAGGAAGGGACCCTATGGCTACACCTTC. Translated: CASRKGPYGYTF.

This CDR3 reads CASSPFELGDTEAFF. The CDR3 DNA follows: TGTGCCAGCAGCCCCTTTGAACTGGGGGACACTGAAGCTTTCTTT. The chain employs TRBV9 and TRBJ1-1, with D tentatively TRBD1 (5 bases). This CDR3 is built from 15 residues. V lost 4 bases, J lost 3 bases, and 16 bases lay in between. Germline V gene sequence: CDR1 SGDLS, CDR2 YYNGEE.

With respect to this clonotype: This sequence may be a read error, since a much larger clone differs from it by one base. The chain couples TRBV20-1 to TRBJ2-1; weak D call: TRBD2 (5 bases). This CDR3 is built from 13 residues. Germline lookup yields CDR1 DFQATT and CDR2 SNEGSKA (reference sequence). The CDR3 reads CSTRRRDYNEQFF. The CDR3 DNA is TGCAGTACTAGACGCCGGGACTACAATGAGCAGTTCTTC.

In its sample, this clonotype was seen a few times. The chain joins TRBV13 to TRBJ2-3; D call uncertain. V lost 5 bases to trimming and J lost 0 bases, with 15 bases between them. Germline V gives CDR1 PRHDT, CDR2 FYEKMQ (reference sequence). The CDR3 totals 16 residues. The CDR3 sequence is CASSPLEGASTDTQYF. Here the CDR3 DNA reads TGTGCCAGCAGCCCCCTGGAAGGAGCTAGCACAGATACGCAGTATTTT. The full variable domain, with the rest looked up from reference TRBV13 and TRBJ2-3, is AAGVIQSPRHLIKEKRETATLKCYPIPRHDTVYWYQQGPGQDPQFLISFYEKMQSDKGSIPDRFSAQQFSDYHSELNMSSLELGDSALYFCASSPLEGASTDTQYFGPGTRLTVL.

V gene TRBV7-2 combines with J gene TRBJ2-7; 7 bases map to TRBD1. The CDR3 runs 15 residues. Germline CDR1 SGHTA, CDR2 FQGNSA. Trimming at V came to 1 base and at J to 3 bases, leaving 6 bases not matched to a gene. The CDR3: CTSSLGSGQSYEQYF. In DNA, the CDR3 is TGTACCAGCAGCTTAGGTTCGGGACAGAGCTACGAGCAGTACTTC.

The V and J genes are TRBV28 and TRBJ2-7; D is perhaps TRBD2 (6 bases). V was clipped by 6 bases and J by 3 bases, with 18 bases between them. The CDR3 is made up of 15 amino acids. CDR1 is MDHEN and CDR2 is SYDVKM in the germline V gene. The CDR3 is CASRPRGTPGYEQYF. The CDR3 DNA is TGTGCCAGCAGGCCACGCGGGACGCCTGGCTACGAGCAGTACTTC.

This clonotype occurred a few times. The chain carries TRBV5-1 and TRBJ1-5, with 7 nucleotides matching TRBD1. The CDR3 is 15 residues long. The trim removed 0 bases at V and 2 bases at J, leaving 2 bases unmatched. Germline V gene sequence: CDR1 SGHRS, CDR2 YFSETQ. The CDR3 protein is CASSLGTGRNQPQHF. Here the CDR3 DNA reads TGCGCCAGCAGCTTGGGGACAGGTCGCAATCAGCCCCAGCATTTT.

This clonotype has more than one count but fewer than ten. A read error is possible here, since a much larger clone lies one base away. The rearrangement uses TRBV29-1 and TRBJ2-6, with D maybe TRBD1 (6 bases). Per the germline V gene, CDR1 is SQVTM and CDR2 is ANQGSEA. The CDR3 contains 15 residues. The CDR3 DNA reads TGCAGCGCCACAGGGTCCGCCTCTGGGGCCAACGTCCGGACTTTC. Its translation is CSATGSASGANVRTF.

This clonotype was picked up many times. The CDR3 protein is CSARSTGGVNSPLHF. The CDR3 DNA reads TGCAGTGCTAGAAGTACAGGGGGAGTCAATTCACCCCTCCACTTT. This chain connects TRBV20-1 to TRBJ1-6; 8 nucleotides line up with TRBD1. After removal of 2 bases from V and 7 bases from J, the junction contained 7 bases not matched to a gene. This CDR3 region has 15 residues. Germline V gene sequence: CDR1 DFQATT, CDR2 SNEGSKA (reference sequence).

In nucleotides, the CDR3 is TGTGCCAGCAGTTTATCCGACGGATGGGGTGAGCAGTTCTTC. It translates to CASSLSDGWGEQFF. The genes are TRBV27 and TRBJ2-1; D is ambiguous. The CDR3 loop spans 14 amino acids. V was shortened by 0 bases and J by 9 bases, with 12 bases between the two germline ends. Germline values: CDR1 MNHEY, CDR2 SMNVEV (reference sequence).

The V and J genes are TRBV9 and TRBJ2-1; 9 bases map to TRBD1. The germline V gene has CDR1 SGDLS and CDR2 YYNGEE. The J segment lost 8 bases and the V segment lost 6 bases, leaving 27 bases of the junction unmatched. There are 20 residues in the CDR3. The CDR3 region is CASTNRGQGEYPTSGDEQFF. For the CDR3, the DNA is TGTGCCAGCACCAACCGGGGACAGGGCGAGTATCCTACATCCGGCGATGAGCAGTTCTTC. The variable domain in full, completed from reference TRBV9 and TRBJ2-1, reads DSGVTQTPKHLITATGQRVTLRCSPRSGDLSVYWYQQSLDQGLQFLIQYYNGEERAKGNILERFSAQQFPDLHSELNLSSLELGDSALYFCASTNRGQGEYPTSGDEQFFGPGTRLTVL.

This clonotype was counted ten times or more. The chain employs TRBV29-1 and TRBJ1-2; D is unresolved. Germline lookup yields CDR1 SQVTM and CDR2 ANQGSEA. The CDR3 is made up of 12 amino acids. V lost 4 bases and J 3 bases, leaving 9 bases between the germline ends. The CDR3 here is CSVGDSYYGYTF. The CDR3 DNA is TGCAGCGTTGGCGACTCCTACTATGGCTACACCTTC.

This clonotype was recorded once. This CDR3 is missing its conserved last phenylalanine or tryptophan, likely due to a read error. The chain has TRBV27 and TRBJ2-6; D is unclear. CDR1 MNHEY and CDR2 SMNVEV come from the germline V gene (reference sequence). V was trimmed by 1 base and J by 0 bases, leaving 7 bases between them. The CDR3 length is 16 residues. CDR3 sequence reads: CASSLLKTSGANVLTV. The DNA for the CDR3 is TGTGCCAGCAGTTTATTGAAAACCTCTGGGGCCAACGTCCTGACTGTC.

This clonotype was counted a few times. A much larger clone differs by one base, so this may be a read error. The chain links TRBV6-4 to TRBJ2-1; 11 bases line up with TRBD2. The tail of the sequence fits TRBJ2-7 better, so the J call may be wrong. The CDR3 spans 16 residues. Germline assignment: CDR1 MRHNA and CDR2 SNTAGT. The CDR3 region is CASSFSGGAVYNEQYF. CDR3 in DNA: TGTGCCAGCAGTTTTAGCGGGGGGGCCGTCTACAATGAGCAGTACTTC.

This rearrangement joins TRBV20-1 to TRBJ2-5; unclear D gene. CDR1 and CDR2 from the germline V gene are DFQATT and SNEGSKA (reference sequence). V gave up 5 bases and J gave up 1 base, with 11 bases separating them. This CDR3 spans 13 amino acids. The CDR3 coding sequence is TGCAGTGCTGGCCCCCGTGCCCAAGAGACCCAGTACTTC. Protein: CSAGPRAQETQYF.

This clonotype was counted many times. The CDR3 region has the DNA TGCGCCAGCAGCTTTTTCCCAGACAGGGCCTACGAGCAGTACTTC. Its translation: CASSFFPDRAYEQYF. The chain has TRBV5-1 and TRBJ2-7; 7 bases map to TRBD1. V shed 2 bases, J shed 2 bases, and the junction held 7 bases outside the gene matches. Germline V gives CDR1 SGHRS, CDR2 YFSETQ. The CDR3 has 15 residues.

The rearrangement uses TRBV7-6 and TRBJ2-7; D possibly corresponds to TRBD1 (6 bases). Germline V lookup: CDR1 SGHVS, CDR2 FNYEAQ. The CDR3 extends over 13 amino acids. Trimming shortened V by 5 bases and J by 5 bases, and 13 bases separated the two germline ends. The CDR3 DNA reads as TGTGCCAGCAGCCTCGCCTACAGGGACGAGCAGTACTTC. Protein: CASSLAYRDEQYF.

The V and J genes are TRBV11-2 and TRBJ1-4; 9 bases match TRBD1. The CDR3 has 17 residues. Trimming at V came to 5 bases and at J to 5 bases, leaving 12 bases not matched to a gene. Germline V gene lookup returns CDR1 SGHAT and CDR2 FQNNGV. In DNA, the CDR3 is TGTGCCAGCAGCCCGGGACAGGGACGGGCTGAGAATGAAAAACTGTTTTTT. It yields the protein CASSPGQGRAENEKLFF.

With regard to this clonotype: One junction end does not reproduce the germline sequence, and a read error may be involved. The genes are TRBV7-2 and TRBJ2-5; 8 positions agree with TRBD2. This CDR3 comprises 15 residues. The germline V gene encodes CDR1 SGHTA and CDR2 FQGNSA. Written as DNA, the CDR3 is TGTGCCAGCAGCTCAACCGGGACTAGTGGGGAGACCCGGTACTTC. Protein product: CASSSTGTSGETRYF. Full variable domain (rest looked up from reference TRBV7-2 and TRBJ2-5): GAGVSQSPSNKVTEKGKDVELRCDPISGHTALYWYRQSLGQGLEFLIYFQGNSAPDKSGLPSDRFSAERTGGSVSTLTIQRTQQEDSAVYLCASSSTGTSGETRYFGPGTRLLVL.

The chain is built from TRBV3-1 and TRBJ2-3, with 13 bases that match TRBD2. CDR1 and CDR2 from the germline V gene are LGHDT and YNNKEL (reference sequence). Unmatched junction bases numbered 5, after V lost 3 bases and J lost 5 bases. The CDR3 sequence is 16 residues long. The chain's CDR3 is CASSQFGLAGEDTQYF. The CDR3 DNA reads TGTGCCAGCAGCCAGTTTGGACTAGCGGGGGAAGATACGCAGTATTTT.

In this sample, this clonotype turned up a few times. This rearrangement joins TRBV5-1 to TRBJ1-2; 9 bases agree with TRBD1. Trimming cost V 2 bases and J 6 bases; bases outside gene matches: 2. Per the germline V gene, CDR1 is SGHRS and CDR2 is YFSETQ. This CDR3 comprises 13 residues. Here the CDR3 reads CASSFRTGDGYTF. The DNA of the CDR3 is TGCGCCAGCAGCTTTCGGACAGGGGATGGCTACACCTTC.

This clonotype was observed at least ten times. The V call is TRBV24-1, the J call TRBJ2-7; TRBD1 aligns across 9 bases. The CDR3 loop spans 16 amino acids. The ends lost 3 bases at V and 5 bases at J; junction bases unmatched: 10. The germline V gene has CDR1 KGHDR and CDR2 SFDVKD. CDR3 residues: CATSDGPGQGSHEQYF. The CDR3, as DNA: TGTGCCACCAGTGATGGCCCGGGACAGGGATCCCACGAGCAGTACTTC.

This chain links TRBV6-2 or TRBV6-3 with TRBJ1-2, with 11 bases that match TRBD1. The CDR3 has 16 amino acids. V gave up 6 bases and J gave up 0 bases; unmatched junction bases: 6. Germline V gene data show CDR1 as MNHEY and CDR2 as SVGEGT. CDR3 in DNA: TGTGCCAGCAGCAGCGGGACAGGGGGGACTAACTATGGCTACACCTTC. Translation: CASSSGTGGTNYGYTF.